Presented here are 18 T cell receptor beta chains from one specimen sequenced in a study of CD8+ T cells in alopecia areata listed by TCRdb under 2018. The protocol used for the library was the immunoSEQ multiplex PCR assay. To provide template for TCR sequencing, every sample had RNA extracted and reverse transcribed into cDNA. TCRdb obtained this table from immuneACCESS and retained in-frame rearrangements with V and J assigned. These tables miss some clones; where compared with another copy, unresolved V genes account for less than half of the shortfall, and the remainder is unexplained. This sample lists 180,000 or so clones; roughly half were detected once. Jointly, the top ten make up around a tenth of the sample. The intended sense of this specimen's treatment or condition label: oral pan-JAK inhibitor, 5-10 mg twice daily. The sequences come from CD8+ T cells sorted from blood, collected around week 54, from a patient treated with tofacitinib. These receptors all come from a human donor with alopecia areata.

The gene calls are TRBV13 and TRBJ2-1, with D maybe TRBD2 (6 bases). In germline, CDR1 is PRHDT, CDR2 FYEKMQ (reference sequence). The CDR3 contains 15 residues. The V and J ends lost 5 bases and 5 bases respectively, with 16 bases between them. The CDR3 protein is CASSAAGWENNEQFF. The CDR3 DNA follows: TGTGCCAGCAGCGCAGCGGGTTGGGAGAACAATGAGCAGTTCTTC.

The V and J genes are TRBV7-2 and TRBJ1-1; TRBD1 matches at 7 bases. This CDR3 region has 17 residues. In germline, CDR1 is SGHTA, CDR2 FQGNSA. V lost 1 base and J lost 6; bases outside the gene matches: 14. CDR3 nucleotides: TGTGCCAGCAGCTTAGTACACAGCGACCAGGGGGTCGCTGAAGCTTTCTTT. Its translation: CASSLVHSDQGVAEAFF.

The V gene is TRBV4-3, the J gene TRBJ2-4; TRBD2 matches 8 bases. From germline, CDR1 is LGHNA and CDR2 YSLEER. V was clipped by 0 bases and J by 7 bases; unmatched bases: 11. The CDR3 contains 17 residues. CDR3 loop: CASSQDYEGAGVNIQYF. The CDR3 DNA sequence: TGCGCCAGCAGCCAAGATTATGAGGGAGCGGGGGTCAACATTCAGTACTTC.

In its sample, this clone was seen a few times. The chain is built from TRBV30 and TRBJ2-7, with no clear D. V was clipped by 0 bases and J by 5 bases, with 11 bases between them. CDR3 length: 13 residues. CDR1 is GTSNPN and CDR2 is SVGIG in the germline V gene (reference sequence). In DNA, the CDR3 is TGTGCCTGGAGTGTAAATAGGGTCCACGAGCAGTACTTC. Its translation is CAWSVNRVHEQYF.

The V gene is TRBV19, the J gene TRBJ1-5; D possibly corresponds to TRBD1 (5 bases). Germline V CDR1 and CDR2: LNHDA, SQIVND (reference sequence). Between the trimmed V and J ends, which lost 5 bases and 5 bases, there was a span of 10 bases. The CDR3 contains 13 residues. This CDR3 is CASSPRGHQPQHF. CDR3 bases: TGTGCCAGTAGTCCCCGGGGCCATCAGCCCCAGCATTTT.

Remarks on this clone: The same CDR3 arises from other DNA sequences in this sample as well. CDR3 residues: CASSLSYEQYF. CDR3 nucleotides: TGTGCCAGCAGCCTCTCCTACGAGCAGTACTTC. The chain combines TRBV7-9 with TRBJ2-7, with D hard to call. Trimming left V 5 bases short and J 0 bases short, with 2 bases between. The V gene's germline CDR1 is SEHNR and CDR2 FQNEAQ (reference sequence). The CDR3 runs 11 residues.

This clone was seen a few times. J is TRBJ2-3 and V is TRBV27; no clear D gene. The V gene's germline CDR1 is MNHEY and CDR2 SMNVEV (reference sequence). CDR3 size: 14 residues. The V end was cut by 4 bases, the J end by 3 bases, with 11 bases between. CDR3 in DNA: TGTGCCAGCAGTTATCAGGCGCGGACAGATACGCAGTATTTT. It specifies CASSYQARTDTQYF.

This chain connects TRBV30 to TRBJ2-3; 7 positions agree with TRBD2. The CDR3 totals 14 residues. The V segment lost 3 bases and the J segment 3 bases; nucleotides outside the gene matches: 6. Germline V gives CDR1 GTSNPN, CDR2 SVGIG (reference sequence). CDR3 in DNA: TGTGCCTGGAGCCACGGGGGGATGACAGATACGCAGTATTTT. As protein: CAWSHGGMTDTQYF.

A note on this clone: Other DNA sequences within the sample encode an identical CDR3. The gene calls are TRBV27 and TRBJ2-1; D call uncertain. V was cut by 2 bases and J by 3 bases, with 8 bases left in between. The CDR3 contains 14 residues. The germline V gene has CDR1 MNHEY and CDR2 SMNVEV (reference sequence). As DNA, the CDR3 is TGTGCCAGCAGTTTACGCAGTAGCTACAATGAGCAGTTCTTC. The encoded protein is CASSLRSSYNEQFF.

J is TRBJ2-7 and V is TRBV10-3; no clear D gene. V lost 9 bases, J lost 0 bases, and 18 bases lay in between. This CDR3 is 15 amino acids long. Germline CDR1 reads ENHRY; CDR2 reads SYGVKD. CDR3 sequence reads: CAILDESESSYEQYF. The CDR3 region has the DNA TGTGCCATATTGGATGAGTCAGAGAGCTCCTACGAGCAGTACTTC.

The chain carries TRBV4-3 and TRBJ2-7; 7 nucleotides line up with TRBD1. Germline V lookup: CDR1 LGHNA, CDR2 YSLEER. V gave up 1 base and J gave up 2 bases; unmatched junction bases: 5. The CDR3 length is 15 residues. The CDR3 reads CASSQVRDSPYEQYF. Written as DNA, the CDR3 is TGCGCCAGCAGCCAAGTCCGGGACAGCCCCTACGAGCAGTACTTC.

Only a few counts were recorded for this clone. This sequence joins TRBV7-2 and TRBJ2-7; D possibly corresponds to TRBD2 (6 bases). This CDR3 region has 14 residues. Germline lookup yields CDR1 SGHTA and CDR2 FQGNSA. Trimming cost V 4 bases and J 6 bases, with 16 bases left between them. The CDR3 nucleotides are TGTGCCAGCAGCTGGAGACTAAACGGGGGCGAGCAGTACTTC. The encoded protein is CASSWRLNGGEQYF.

This clone was counted a few times. V gene TRBV27 combines with J gene TRBJ2-3; D possibly corresponds to TRBD1 (6 bases). The CDR3 length is 16 residues. Germline lookup yields CDR1 MNHEY and CDR2 SMNVEV (reference sequence). V was trimmed by 2 bases and J by 0 bases, leaving 12 bases between them. The CDR3 coding sequence is TGTGCCAGCAGTTTAGGTTTGGGGGCGAGCACAGATACGCAGTATTTT. This encodes CASSLGLGASTDTQYF.

This chain uses TRBV4-1 with TRBJ2-2; D gene unclear. Per the germline V gene, CDR1 is MGHRA and CDR2 is YSYEKL. V was shortened by 0 bases and J by 2 bases, with 4 bases between the two germline ends. CDR3 length equals 14 residues. The CDR3 protein is CASSQEGNTGELFF. CDR3 sequence (DNA): TGCGCCAGCAGCCAAGAGGGAAACACCGGGGAGCTGTTTTTT.

The V call is TRBV9, the J call TRBJ1-2; D gene ambiguous. CDR1 and CDR2 from the germline V gene are SGDLS and YYNGEE. Trimming pared 4 bases from V and 1 base from J, leaving 14 bases between. CDR3 length: 15 residues. CDR3 DNA: TGTGCCAGCAGCCAGCGAGAACGCCTTAACTATGGCTACACCTTC. Its translation is CASSQRERLNYGYTF.

This clone appeared a few times. The chain joins TRBV9 to TRBJ2-5; 11 bases map to TRBD1. Trimming took 4 bases from V and 5 from J; bases not matched to a gene: 4. The CDR3 consists of 14 residues. Germline CDR1 SGDLS, CDR2 YYNGEE. CDR3 in amino acids: CASSTDRGQETQYF. CDR3 in DNA: TGTGCCAGCAGCACGGACAGGGGGCAGGAGACCCAGTACTTC.

A few counts support this clone. The chain carries TRBV18 and TRBJ1-2; D ambiguous. The CDR3 extends over 15 amino acids. Trimming stripped 2 bases from V and 3 bases from J, with 13 bases between. Germline lookup yields CDR1 KGHSH and CDR2 LQKENI. In DNA, the CDR3 is TGTGCCAGCTCACCAGTCACGCGCGGGGACTATGGCTACACCTTC. This translates into CASSPVTRGDYGYTF.

This sequence joins TRBV4-2 and TRBJ2-7; no definite D call. The length of the CDR3 is 12 residues. The V and J ends lost 1 base and 6 bases respectively, with 7 bases between them. Germline V gene sequence: CDR1 LGHNA, CDR2 YNFKEQ. The CDR3 reads CASSQVASEQYF. The CDR3 DNA is TGTGCCAGCAGCCAAGTAGCCAGCGAGCAGTACTTC.